This T cell receptor (beta chain) was sequenced during a study of response to subunit inactivated influenza vaccine. Whole-study findings and limits: Authors suggested few new T cells are recruited by each seasonal influenza vaccination.

Points on this clonotype: The antigen is undetermined.

Per germline, CDR1 LGHDT and CDR2 YNNKEL (reference sequence). V lost 1 base, J lost 1 base, and 4 bases stayed unmatched. The CDR3 consists of 15 residues. TCRdb analysed the RT-PCR reads with MiXCR anew, one entry per CDR3 protein. The sample has hundreds of thousands of distinct CDR3 sequences; less than 15% are singletons. The receptor's source is a man between 45 and 60 years old who received an inactivated influenza vaccine. This chain connects TRBV3-1 to TRBJ2-7; 7 nucleotides match TRBD1. The input for sequencing was PBMCs from blood, taken around two weeks before vaccination. The CDR3 coding sequence is TGTGCCAGCAGCCAAGCCACAGGGGCTTCCTACGAGCAGTACTTC. This sequence encodes CASSQATGASYEQYF.